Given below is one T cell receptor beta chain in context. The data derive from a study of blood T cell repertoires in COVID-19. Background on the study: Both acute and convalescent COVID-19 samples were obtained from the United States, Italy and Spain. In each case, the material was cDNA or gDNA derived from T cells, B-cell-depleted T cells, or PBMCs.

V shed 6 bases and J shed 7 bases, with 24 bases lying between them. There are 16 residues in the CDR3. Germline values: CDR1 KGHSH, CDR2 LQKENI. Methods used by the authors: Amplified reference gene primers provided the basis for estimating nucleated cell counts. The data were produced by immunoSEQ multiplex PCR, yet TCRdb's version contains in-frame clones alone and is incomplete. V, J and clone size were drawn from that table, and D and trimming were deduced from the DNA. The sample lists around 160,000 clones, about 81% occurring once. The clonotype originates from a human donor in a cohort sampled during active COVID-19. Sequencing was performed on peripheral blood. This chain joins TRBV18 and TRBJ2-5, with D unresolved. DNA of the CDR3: TGTGCCAGCTCCCTCGCAGCACGGGTGGCCCCGGCGACCCAGTACTTC. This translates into CASSLAARVAPATQYF.